A single sample is the source of the 16 T cell receptor beta chains below, sequenced in a study of blood T cell repertoires in COVID-19. The data were produced by immunoSEQ multiplex PCR, yet TCRdb's version contains in-frame clones alone and is incomplete. Of a few hundred thousand clones in the sample, over 75% were seen once. The material sequenced was peripheral blood. The receptors here all came from a human donor in a cohort sampled during active COVID-19.

CDR3 nucleotide sequence: TGTGCCAGCAGCACGGGAAGGGGGTACAATGAGCAGTTCTTC. Translating it yields CASSTGRGYNEQFF. The chain combines TRBV6-6 with TRBJ2-1; perhaps TRBD1 as D (6 bases). The CDR3 is 14 residues long. Germline loops: CDR1 MNHNY, CDR2 SVGAGI (reference sequence). V was clipped by 6 bases and J by 4 bases, with 13 bases between them.

The chain is built from TRBV7-6 and TRBJ2-2; 8 nucleotides match TRBD2. Germline V gene data show CDR1 as SGHVS and CDR2 as FNYEAQ. J lost 5 bases, V lost 3 bases, and 8 bases had no gene match. The CDR3 length is 16 residues. The DNA for the CDR3 is TGTGCCAGCAGCTTTAACGGGGGGGCGCGTACCGGGGAGCTGTTTTTT. This encodes CASSFNGGARTGELFF.

The V and J genes are TRBV7-9 and TRBJ2-7, with a tentative D call TRBD2 (5 bases). The CDR3 consists of 14 residues. Germline V gene sequence: CDR1 SEHNR, CDR2 FQNEAQ (reference sequence). The V end was cut by 5 bases, the J end by 2 bases, with 13 bases between. The CDR3 loop reads CASSIRETPYEQYF. The DNA of the CDR3 is TGTGCCAGCAGCATTCGGGAAACCCCCTACGAGCAGTACTTC.

The CDR3 DNA reads as TGCGCCAGCAGCCCAGGACAGGCTTCGCAAGAGACCCAGTACTTC. It encodes CASSPGQASQETQYF. The gene calls are TRBV4-1 and TRBJ2-5; 7 nucleotides match TRBD1. V lost 4 bases and J lost 2; bases outside the gene matches: 7. The CDR3 is 15 residues long. Germline V lookup: CDR1 MGHRA, CDR2 YSYEKL.

The genes are TRBV28 and TRBJ1-5; the D is unclear. Germline values: CDR1 MDHEN, CDR2 SYDVKM. V lost 1 base to trimming and J lost 3 bases, with 16 bases between them. CDR3 size: 17 residues. This chain's CDR3 is CASSLLGRPTSNQPQHF. Written as DNA, the CDR3 is TGTGCCAGCAGTTTATTGGGGAGGCCTACCTCCAATCAGCCCCAGCATTTT. The full variable domain, in which reference TRBV28 and TRBJ1-5 provide the parts outside the CDR3, is DVKVTQSSRYLVKRTGEKVFLECVQDMDHENMFWYRQDPGLGLRLIYFSYDVKMKEKGDIPEGYSVSREKKERFSLILESASTNQTSMYLCASSLLGRPTSNQPQHFGDGTRLSIL.

The chain is built from TRBV4-1 and TRBJ2-1, with D perhaps matching TRBD2 (5 bases). Trimming pared 1 base from V and 7 bases from J, leaving 20 bases between. The CDR3 is 17 amino acids. From germline, CDR1 is MGHRA and CDR2 YSYEKL. CDR3 protein: CASSQAPLARSGNEQFF. DNA of the CDR3: TGCGCCAGCAGCCAAGCCCCGCTAGCTAGGAGTGGTAATGAGCAGTTCTTC.

The V and J genes are TRBV4-1 and TRBJ2-5; tentative D call: TRBD1 (6 bases). Trimming removed 1 base from V and 4 bases from J, with 10 bases in between. CDR3 length: 14 amino acids. Per the germline V gene, CDR1 is MGHRA and CDR2 is YSYEKL. The CDR3 is CASSQAQGSETQYF. CDR3 bases: TGCGCCAGCAGCCAAGCTCAGGGGTCAGAGACCCAGTACTTC.

This chain's CDR3 is CAWSVIFTDTQYF. In nucleotides, the CDR3 is TGTGCCTGGAGTGTTATCTTCACAGATACGCAGTATTTT. The V and J genes are TRBV30 and TRBJ2-3; D remains unclear. V lost 0 bases to trimming and J lost 2 bases, with 6 bases between them. This CDR3 has 13 amino acids. From germline, CDR1 is GTSNPN and CDR2 SVGIG (reference sequence).

This chain connects TRBV28 to TRBJ2-5; 8 nucleotides match TRBD1. Germline V gene lookup returns CDR1 MDHEN and CDR2 SYDVKM. V shed 6 bases and J 5 bases; nucleotides not matched to a gene: 11. The CDR3 consists of 15 residues. The CDR3 region has the DNA TGTGCCAGCAGGCGACAGGGGAGGTTAGCGGAGACCCAGTACTTC. Residues: CASRRQGRLAETQYF.

The chain recombines TRBV20-1 with TRBJ2-7, with a weak D call TRBD1 (7 bases). The CDR3 consists of 13 residues. The germline V gene has CDR1 DFQATT and CDR2 SNEGSKA (reference sequence). The V end was cut by 3 bases, the J end by 2 bases, with 11 bases between. The chain's CDR3 is CSASPGGTYEQYF. CDR3 coding DNA: TGCAGTGCTAGTCCAGGGGGGACCTACGAGCAGTACTTC.

This chain links TRBV7-9 with TRBJ2-7, with D uncertain. V lost 5 bases and J lost 6, with 8 bases in between. The CDR3 covers 11 residues. Germline CDR1 and CDR2: SEHNR and FQNEAQ (reference sequence). The CDR3 region is CASSSPGEQYF. The CDR3 DNA is TGTGCCAGCAGCAGTCCAGGCGAGCAGTACTTC.

The rearrangement joins TRBV3-1 (or the pseudogene TRBV3-2) to TRBJ2-5; D may be TRBD2 (5 bases). Germline lookup yields CDR1 LGHDT and CDR2 YNNKEL (reference sequence). Trimming cost V 1 base and J 4 bases, with 16 bases left between them. The CDR3 sequence is 16 residues long. CDR3 in amino acids: CASSQGDSVDPETQYF. The CDR3 DNA sequence: TGTGCCAGCAGCCAAGGGGATAGCGTTGATCCAGAGACCCAGTACTTC.

This chain joins TRBV5-1 and TRBJ1-6; D not resolved. Trimming took 4 bases from V and 8 from J, leaving 16 bases between them. Germline CDR1 reads SGHRS; CDR2 reads YFSETQ. The CDR3 runs 15 residues. The CDR3 coding sequence is TGCGCCAGCAGCCAATCCGGGAGCTCTGATTCACCCCTCCACTTT. Its translation is CASSQSGSSDSPLHF. Together with reference TRBV5-1 and TRBJ1-6, the CDR3 gives the full variable domain: KAGVTQTPRYLIKTRGQQVTLSCSPISGHRSVSWYQQTPGQGLQFLFEYFSETQRNKGNFPGRFSGRQFSNSRSEMNVSTLELGDSALYLCASSQSGSSDSPLHFGNGTRLTVT.

V and J are TRBV11-2 and TRBJ1-1; 7 bases line up with TRBD1. The CDR3 consists of 15 residues. V gave up 0 bases and J gave up 1 base; unmatched junction bases: 2. Germline-derived CDR1 and CDR2 are SGHAT and FQNNGV. In nucleotides, the CDR3 is TGTGCCAGCAGCTTAGAATCAGGGGGGAACACTGAAGCTTTCTTT. Amino acids: CASSLESGGNTEAFF.

The genes are TRBV18 and TRBJ2-5, with 9 positions matching TRBD1. The CDR3 is 17 amino acids. V shed 2 bases and J 2 bases; nucleotides not matched to a gene: 9. The germline V gene encodes CDR1 KGHSH and CDR2 LQKENI. The CDR3 region is CASSPSLRQGEQETQYF. The CDR3 region has the DNA TGTGCCAGCTCACCATCTCTGAGACAGGGGGAACAAGAGACCCAGTACTTC.

The gene calls are TRBV4-2 and TRBJ2-2; TRBD2 is a possible D gene (5 bases). Germline loops: CDR1 LGHNA, CDR2 YNFKEQ. Deletions cut 1 base from V and 1 base from J, with 7 bases between. This CDR3 region has 15 residues. DNA of the CDR3: TGTGCCAGCAGCCAAGGAGGAGGGAACACCGGGGAGCTGTTTTTT. Translating it yields CASSQGGGNTGELFF.